The entry below gives a single T cell receptor (beta chain) sequence along with its context. What it recognizes is unknown. This CDR3 comprises 14 residues. The germline V and J ends were trimmed by 1 base and 3 bases, with 10 bases remaining between them. Germline-derived CDR1 and CDR2 are MDHEN and SYDVKM. Profiled with immunoSEQ multiplex PCR; TCRdb holds only in-frame clones, not every one. The sample shows some 130,000 clones, 80% to 90% of them seen only once. This entry belongs to a study of T cell responses to AZD1222 COVID-19 vaccine. Study outcomes and limitations: Repertoire sampling happened only post peak T cell response.

Material: peripheral blood, obtained on day 0 of AZD1222 vaccination. The chain couples TRBV28 to TRBJ2-7, with D hard to call. The sequence was collected from an adult in good health. CDR3: CASSLLPRDYEQYF. Written as DNA, the CDR3 is TGTGCCAGCAGTTTATTACCACGTGACTACGAGCAGTACTTC. The whole variable domain, filled in from reference TRBV28 and TRBJ2-7, reads DVKVTQSSRYLVKRTGEKVFLECVQDMDHENMFWYRQDPGLGLRLIYFSYDVKMKEKGDIPEGYSVSREKKERFSLILESASTNQTSMYLCASSLLPRDYEQYFGPGTRLTVT.